Described below is a single TCR beta chain sequence and its context. Its matching antigen is unknown. The data are from a study of T-cell memory formation after mild COVID-19. Study-wide context: TCR clustering was largely donor specific. General observations from the study: The study detected some responding clones in pre-infection memory, suggesting cross-reactive memory joined. CD4+ contracting clones were mainly CM and EM; CD8+ ones, EMRA. Proof of SARS-CoV-2 specificity was absent for the second-wave clones that crested on day 37.

Trimming left V 2 bases short and J 6 bases short, with 13 bases between. The V gene's germline CDR1 is MNHNY and CDR2 SVGAGI (reference sequence). The CDR3 is 15 amino acids. One entry per CDR3 protein, called by TCRdb with MiXCR from the 5' RACE reads. The repertoire holds just over 350,000 distinct CDR3 sequences, with under 15% as singletons. The TCR sequence derives from a man younger than 35 who had mild COVID-19 (a few samples of this study predate the infection). Cell type and time point are not known. The sample taken for sequencing was PBMCs or a T cell subset sorted from them (not recorded which). V gene TRBV6-6 combines with J gene TRBJ2-2; D possibly corresponds to TRBD1 (5 bases). The CDR3 region has the DNA TGTGCCAGCAGTTACCAGGGCCCTGCAGCCGGGGAGCTGTTTTTT. Translation: CASSYQGPAAGELFF.